This T cell receptor (beta chain) is from a study of long-term antiretroviral therapy in people with HIV. Overall study findings and caveats: The study collected blood between about 2004 and 2017, possibly under older ART regimens. The clones with expansion before ART were dominant in the repertoire at all time points.

Germline CDR1 MNHEY, CDR2 SMNVEV (reference sequence). The V segment lost 5 bases and the J segment 0 bases; nucleotides outside the gene matches: 6. This CDR3 has 16 amino acids. Survey-level resolution applied to immunoSEQ assay v3.0. Clones were sequenced by immunoSEQ multiplex PCR, and TCRdb holds only the in-frame ones, with some missing. In the table there are under 12,000 clones, about 86% of which are singletons. Treatment locations for all participants with HIV were in the United States. As concerns this clone: Antigen: not known.

Sequences were derived from unsorted PBMCs, sampled roughly 7.3 years after starting antiretroviral therapy. The receptor was isolated from a middle-aged man with HIV. The chain employs TRBV27 and TRBJ2-2, with 7 bases lining up with TRBD1. The CDR3 sequence is CASSTDRAPNTGELFF. The CDR3 coding sequence is TGTGCCAGCAGTACTGACAGGGCTCCGAACACCGGGGAGCTGTTTTTT.